This T cell receptor (beta chain) was sequenced for a study of long-term antiretroviral therapy in people with HIV. immunoSEQ v3.0 was run at survey level. The table came from immunoSEQ multiplex PCR; TCRdb's copy has only in-frame clones and leaves some out. This table has more than 20,000 clones, around 87% appearing once. V was pared by 0 bases and J by 8 bases, with 3 bases of the junction left unmatched. The CDR3 spans 13 residues. Per germline, CDR1 MNHEY and CDR2 SVGAGI. HIV-positive participants were all treated in the United States. The chain couples TRBV6-5 to TRBJ1-2; 7 bases are a match to TRBD1. The specimen was unsorted PBMCs, collected approximately 2.7 years after starting antiretroviral therapy. The receptor was isolated from a man in his forties with HIV. Written as DNA, the CDR3 is TGTGCCAGCAGTTACTCGGGAGGGGGCGGCTACACCTTC. The encoded protein is CASSYSGGGGYTF.